The T cell receptor beta chain described here comes from a study of OX40 agonist ivuxolimab in advanced cancers. Study as a whole: The dose-escalation cohort had hepatocellular carcinoma, melanoma, renal cell or head and neck cancer. Averaging approximately 60 years in age, with a range of roughly 20 to 80, the cohort was 82.7% male.

Sequencing was performed with immunoSEQ multiplex PCR; in TCRdb, only in-frame clones are kept and a portion is missing. The sample contains around 60,000 clones, 84% of which appear only once. The starting material was CD4+ or CD8+ T cells sorted from blood, obtained in a trial of the OX40 agonist ivuxolimab. This receptor was obtained from an adult with an advanced solid tumor such as melanoma, head and neck, liver or kidney cancer.

The chain's CDR3 is CASSRTRWETQYF. The CDR3 DNA reads TGTGCCAGCAGCCGCACAAGGTGGGAGACGCAGTATTTT. The chain employs TRBV14 and TRBJ2-3, with D possibly matching TRBD2 (5 bases). V was clipped by 4 bases and J by 9 bases, with 14 bases between them. The CDR3 loop spans 13 amino acids. The germline CDR1 and CDR2 sequences are SGHDN and FVKESK. The whole variable domain, filled in from reference TRBV14 and TRBJ2-3, reads EAGVTQFPSHSVIEKGQTVTLRCDPISGHDNLYWYRRVMGKEIKFLLHFVKESKQDESGMPNNRFLAERTGGTYSTLKVQPAELEDSGVYFCASSRTRWETQYFGPGTRLTVL.